One sample yielded the 21 T cell receptor beta chains listed below, sequenced in a study of T cells after yellow fever vaccination. MiXCR, run by TCRdb on the 5' RACE reads, gives a single entry per CDR3 protein. The table lists approximately 250,000 distinct CDR3 sequences, more than 6.5% of them singletons, with about 1% in the top ten. The material sequenced was CD4+ T cells sorted from PBMCs, taken on the day of the yellow fever booster vaccination. These receptors were collected from a man aged 25-45 years who received the YFV17D yellow fever vaccine.

The chain is built from TRBV3-1 and TRBJ2-2; D is undetermined. The CDR3 is 14 amino acids. V lost 1 base to trimming and J lost 5 bases, with 8 bases between them. Germline values: CDR1 LGHDT, CDR2 YNNKEL (reference sequence). In DNA, the CDR3 is TGTGCCAGCAGCCAAGGTGTCCCTACCGGGGAGCTGTTTTTT. Its protein is CASSQGVPTGELFF.

The V call is TRBV4-3, the J call TRBJ2-2; no clear D gene. V was pared by 0 bases and J by 5 bases, with 10 bases between. CDR3 length: 15 amino acids. Germline assignment: CDR1 LGHNA and CDR2 YSLEER. The DNA of the CDR3 is TGCGCCAGCAGCCAAGATATAACCCAGACCGGGGAGCTGTTTTTT. It translates to CASSQDITQTGELFF.

The sample holds a few counts of this clonotype. V gene TRBV28 combines with J gene TRBJ1-1; no reliable D call. V gave up 2 bases and J gave up 2 bases, with 9 bases separating them. This CDR3 contains 14 residues. Looked up from germline, CDR1 is MDHEN and CDR2 is SYDVKM. The CDR3 bases are TGTGCCAGCAGTTTAGTGGGCAGAAACACTGAAGCTTTCTTT. This gives the protein CASSLVGRNTEAFF.

This clonotype was seen at least ten times. The V gene is TRBV29-1, the J gene TRBJ2-5; D is unclear. The germline V gene has CDR1 SQVTM and CDR2 ANQGSEA. Trimming took off 2 bases at V and 5 bases at J, with 6 bases between the two ends. The CDR3 runs to 11 residues. The CDR3 loop is CSVEKLETQYF. The DNA for the CDR3 is TGCAGCGTTGAAAAGCTCGAGACCCAGTACTTC.

This clonotype was detected many times. The V gene is TRBV4-2, the J gene TRBJ2-4, with a weak D call TRBD1 (6 bases). V was clipped by 1 base and J by 9 bases, with 10 bases between them. From germline, CDR1 is LGHNA and CDR2 YNFKEQ. This CDR3 has 13 amino acids. CDR3 sequence (DNA): TGTGCCAGCAGCCAAGTGGGGGCAGGCATTCAGTACTTC. Translated: CASSQVGAGIQYF.

This clonotype was seen more than once but under ten times. CDR3 DNA: TGTGCCAGCAGTTCCCGGAGGGCTGGGACCGGGGAGCTGTTTTTT. The encoded protein is CASSSRRAGTGELFF. This rearrangement joins TRBV28 to TRBJ2-2, with D perhaps matching TRBD2 (6 bases). V lost 4 bases, J lost 5 bases, and 14 bases lay in between. CDR3 length equals 15 residues. Germline V gene data show CDR1 as MDHEN and CDR2 as SYDVKM.

This clonotype was seen repeatedly, ten times or more. The chain uses TRBV7-2 and TRBJ2-3, with 9 positions matching TRBD1. The CDR3 is 14 residues long. After removal of 5 bases from V and 7 bases from J, the junction contained 7 bases not matched to a gene. In germline, CDR1 is SGHTA, CDR2 FQGNSA. CDR3: CASSAQGAQNTQYF. As DNA, the CDR3 is TGTGCCAGCAGCGCACAGGGGGCGCAAAATACGCAGTATTTT.

This clonotype came up a few times. The rearrangement joins TRBV10-1 to TRBJ2-1; 11 bases map to TRBD1. The CDR3 is made up of 15 amino acids. The trim removed 6 bases at V and 4 bases at J, leaving 5 bases unmatched. Germline V gives CDR1 WNHNN, CDR2 SYGVQD (reference sequence). In DNA, the CDR3 is TGCGCCAGCAGCCGGGACAGGGGGAATTACAATGAGCAGTTCTTC. Its translation is CASSRDRGNYNEQFF.

The sample holds many counts of this clonotype. V gene TRBV3-1 combines with J gene TRBJ1-1; no firm D call. The CDR3 is 15 residues long. V was cut by 5 bases and J by 6 bases, with 19 bases left in between. CDR1 and CDR2 from the germline V gene are LGHDT and YNNKEL (reference sequence). DNA of the CDR3: TGTGCCAGCAGCGAAAACGGCCTGGAGGAGGCTGAAGCTTTCTTT. Amino acid sequence: CASSENGLEEAEAFF. Combining the CDR3 with reference TRBV3-1 and TRBJ1-1 gives the whole variable domain DTAVSQTPKYLVTQMGNDKSIKCEQNLGHDTMYWYKQDSKKFLKIMFSYNNKELIINETVPNRFSPKSPDKAHLNLHINSLELGDSAVYFCASSENGLEEAEAFFGQGTRLTVV.

This clonotype showed up just a few times. This rearrangement joins TRBV20-1 to TRBJ1-5; D perhaps matches TRBD1 (5 bases). Germline CDR1 and CDR2: DFQATT and SNEGSKA (reference sequence). The CDR3 has 15 residues. V gave up 3 bases and J gave up 3 bases, with 15 bases separating them. In DNA, the CDR3 is TGCAGTGCTAGTGGCGGGATAGGGACCAATCAGCCCCAGCATTTT. Its translation: CSASGGIGTNQPQHF.

This chain uses TRBV7-7 with TRBJ2-5, with D perhaps matching TRBD1 or TRBD2 (5 bases each). Trimming removed 5 bases from V and 5 bases from J, with 18 bases in between. Germline V gene data show CDR1 as SSHAT and CDR2 as FNYEAQ (reference sequence). The CDR3 runs 15 residues. The CDR3 DNA reads TGTGCCAGCAGCCCCAGCCTTGAGGGGTTCGAGACCCAGTACTTC. Translated, it gives CASSPSLEGFETQYF.

This clonotype was detected many times. The rearrangement joins TRBV5-1 to TRBJ2-1; D is undetermined. Germline-derived CDR1 and CDR2 are SGHRS and YFSETQ. This CDR3 has 11 residues. V was trimmed by 4 bases and J by 7 bases, leaving 6 bases between them. CDR3 region: CASSEENEQFF. CDR3 DNA: TGCGCCAGCAGCGAGGAAAATGAGCAGTTCTTC.

The CDR3 DNA is TGTGCCAGCAGCCCCCGGGATCCTTTTGGATTAGGGGCCCAGTACTTC. Translating it yields CASSPRDPFGLGAQYF. The chain employs TRBV7-9 and TRBJ2-5, with D possibly called TRBD1 or TRBD2 (5 bases each). CDR3 length equals 16 residues. The V and J ends lost 5 bases and 9 bases respectively, with 25 bases between them. Germline V CDR1 and CDR2: SEHNR, FQNEAQ (reference sequence).

This clonotype was observed a few times. The rearrangement joins TRBV10-3 to TRBJ2-7; the D is unclear. This CDR3 contains 14 residues. Trimming took off 2 bases at V and 7 bases at J, with 15 bases between the two ends. CDR1 is ENHRY, CDR2 SYGVKD, per germline. CDR3 sequence reads: CAISETTRIGEQYF. In DNA, the CDR3 is TGTGCCATCAGTGAGACGACGAGGATTGGAGAGCAGTACTTC.

This clonotype appeared many times. The chain carries TRBV16 and TRBJ2-3, with D tentatively TRBD2 (6 bases). V was clipped by 2 bases and J by 2 bases, with 11 bases between them. Germline CDR1 is KGHSY and CDR2 is FQNENV. CDR3 length equals 15 residues. CDR3: CASSQGRLYTDTQYF. In nucleotides, the CDR3 is TGTGCCAGCAGCCAAGGGAGGCTCTACACAGATACGCAGTATTTT.

The chain links TRBV6-1 to TRBJ2-7; 7 nucleotides line up with TRBD1. This CDR3 is 15 amino acids long. Germline V gives CDR1 MNHNS, CDR2 SASEGT. V lost 6 bases, J lost 4 bases, and 12 bases stayed unmatched. The CDR3 DNA is TGTGCCAGCAGATCCTGGAAGGGGGCCGAGTACGAGCAGTACTTC. Translated: CASRSWKGAEYEQYF.

The gene calls are TRBV6-1 and TRBJ2-7; 8 bases align to TRBD2. Germline V lookup: CDR1 MNHNS, CDR2 SASEGT. The CDR3 has 14 amino acids. The V gene end was trimmed by 1 base and the J gene end by 9 bases; junction bases not matched to a gene: 8. The CDR3 loop reads CASSEVGLAGVQYF. The DNA of the CDR3 is TGTGCCAGCAGTGAAGTAGGGCTAGCGGGTGTGCAGTACTTC.

At least ten counts were recorded for this clonotype. V is TRBV29-1 and J is TRBJ2-4, with a tentative D call TRBD2 (5 bases). Trimming removed 7 bases from V and 0 bases from J, with 16 bases in between. From germline, CDR1 is SQVTM and CDR2 ANQGSEA. CDR3 length: 15 amino acids. The CDR3 here is CSGSDGSVAKNIQYF. DNA of the CDR3: TGCAGCGGTAGCGACGGCAGCGTAGCCAAAAACATTCAGTACTTC.

This clonotype was observed at least ten times. This chain links TRBV15 with TRBJ1-6; unclear D gene. V shed 0 bases and J shed 10 bases, with 10 bases lying between them. The CDR3 runs to 14 residues. Germline V CDR1 and CDR2: LNHNV, YYDKDF (reference sequence). The CDR3 spells CATSRDTGRSPLHF. The CDR3 coding sequence is TGTGCCACCAGCAGAGATACCGGGAGGTCACCCCTCCACTTT.

Ten or more counts support this clonotype. The V gene is TRBV12-3 or TRBV12-4, the J gene TRBJ2-7, with a possible D match to TRBD2 (6 bases). The V end was cut by 2 bases, the J end by 2 bases, with 13 bases between. This CDR3 region has 15 residues. The CDR3 DNA reads TGTGCCAGCAGTTTACAGGCTAGCGATACCTACGAGCAGTACTTC. This gives the protein CASSLQASDTYEQYF.

As regards this clonotype: This sequence may be a read error, since a much larger clone differs from it by one base. V is TRBV11-2 and J is TRBJ2-5; tentative D call: TRBD2 (6 bases). CDR3 length: 17 residues. In germline, CDR1 is SGHAT, CDR2 FQNNGV. Trimming cost V 5 bases and J 5 bases, with 24 bases left between them. The CDR3 sequence: CASSPGALIGRGETQYF. DNA of the CDR3: TGTGCCAGCAGCCCTGGCGCCCTTATCGGGAGAGGGGAGACCCAGTACTTC.